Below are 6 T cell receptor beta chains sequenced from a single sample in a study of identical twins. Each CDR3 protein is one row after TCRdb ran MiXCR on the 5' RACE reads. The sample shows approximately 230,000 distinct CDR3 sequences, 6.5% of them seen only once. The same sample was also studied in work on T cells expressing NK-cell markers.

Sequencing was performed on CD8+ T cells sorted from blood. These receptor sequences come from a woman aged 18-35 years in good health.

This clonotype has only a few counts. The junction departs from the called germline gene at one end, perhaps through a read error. CDR3 in DNA: TGTGCTAGTGGTTCCCCCCCAGGGGGCCAACGGGTCTTC. It yields the protein CASGSPPGGQRVF. The genes are TRBV12-5 and TRBJ2-5; 8 nucleotides agree with TRBD1. The CDR3 has 13 residues. Germline CDR1 and CDR2: LGHNT and FRNRAP.

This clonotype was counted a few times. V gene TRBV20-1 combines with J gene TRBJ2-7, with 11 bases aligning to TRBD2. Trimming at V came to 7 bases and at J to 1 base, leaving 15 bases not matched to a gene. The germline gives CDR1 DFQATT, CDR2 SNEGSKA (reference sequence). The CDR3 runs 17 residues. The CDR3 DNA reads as TGCAGTGTTTCCCCGGGACGACTAGCGGGGATATCCTACGAGCAGTACTTC. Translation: CSVSPGRLAGISYEQYF.

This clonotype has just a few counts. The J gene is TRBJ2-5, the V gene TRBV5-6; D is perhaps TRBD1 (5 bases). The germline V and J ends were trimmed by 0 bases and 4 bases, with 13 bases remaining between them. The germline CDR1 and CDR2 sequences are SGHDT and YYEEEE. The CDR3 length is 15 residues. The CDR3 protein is CASSLASAQGETQYF. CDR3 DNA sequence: TGTGCCAGCAGCTTGGCTAGTGCCCAGGGAGAGACCCAGTACTTC.

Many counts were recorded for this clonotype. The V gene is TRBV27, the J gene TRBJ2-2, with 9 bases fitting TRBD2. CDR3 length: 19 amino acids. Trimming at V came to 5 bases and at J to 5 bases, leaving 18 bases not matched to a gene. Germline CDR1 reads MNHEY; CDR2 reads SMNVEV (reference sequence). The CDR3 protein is CASSLRDSLVAGDTGELFF. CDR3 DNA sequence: TGTGCCAGCAGTCTCCGGGACAGCTTAGTAGCGGGAGATACCGGGGAGCTGTTTTTT.

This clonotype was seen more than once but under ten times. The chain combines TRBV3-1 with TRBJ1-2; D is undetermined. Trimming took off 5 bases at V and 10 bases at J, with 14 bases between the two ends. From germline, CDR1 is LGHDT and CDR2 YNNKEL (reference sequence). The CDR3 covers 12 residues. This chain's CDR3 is CASSFGPNDYTF. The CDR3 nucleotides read TGTGCCAGCAGCTTCGGACCAAACGACTACACCTTC.

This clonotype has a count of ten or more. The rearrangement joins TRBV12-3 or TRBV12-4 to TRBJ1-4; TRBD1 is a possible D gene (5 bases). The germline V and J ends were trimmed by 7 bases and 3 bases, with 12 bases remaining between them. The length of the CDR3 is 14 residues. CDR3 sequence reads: CASNPGRPNEKLFF. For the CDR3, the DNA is TGTGCCAGCAACCCGGGACGGCCTAATGAAAAACTGTTTTTT.